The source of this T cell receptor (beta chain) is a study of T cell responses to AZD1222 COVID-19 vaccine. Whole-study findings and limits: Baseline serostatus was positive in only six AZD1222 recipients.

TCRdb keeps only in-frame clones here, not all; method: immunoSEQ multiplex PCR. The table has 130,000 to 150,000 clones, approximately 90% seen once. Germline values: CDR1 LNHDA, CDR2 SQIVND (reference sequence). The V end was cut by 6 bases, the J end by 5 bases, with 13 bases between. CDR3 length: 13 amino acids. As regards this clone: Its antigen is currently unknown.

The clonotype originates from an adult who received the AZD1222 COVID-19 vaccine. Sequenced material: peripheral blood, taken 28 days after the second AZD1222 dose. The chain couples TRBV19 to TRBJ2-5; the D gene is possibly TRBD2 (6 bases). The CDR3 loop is CASSRLEGETQYF. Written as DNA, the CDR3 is TGTGCCAGTAGCAGACTAGAAGGTGAGACCCAGTACTTC.